These 6 T cell receptor beta chains were all obtained from the same sample, sequenced in a study of blood T cell repertoires in COVID-19. The repertoire was sequenced with immunoSEQ multiplex PCR; TCRdb's copy has only in-frame clones and lacks some. The sample records some 180,000 clones, around 89% being singletons. The sequencing input was peripheral blood. These TCRs come from a man aged 35 to 55 with active or convalescent COVID-19.

This chain connects TRBV7-2 to TRBJ1-1, with unresolved D. V was trimmed by 8 bases and J by 0 bases, leaving 19 bases between them. The CDR3 extends over 16 amino acids. Germline-derived CDR1 and CDR2 are SGHTA and FQGNSA. CDR3 in amino acids: CASRPRGPSLNTEAFF. In DNA, the CDR3 is TGTGCCAGCCGTCCAAGAGGGCCTTCTTTGAACACTGAAGCTTTCTTT.

This clone was observed a handful of times. Other DNA variants within this sample encode the same CDR3. The chain has TRBV5-1 and TRBJ2-1; no clear D. There are 15 residues in the CDR3. The germline CDR1 and CDR2 sequences are SGHRS and YFSETQ. V was cut by 0 bases and J by 0 bases, with 7 bases left in between. This CDR3 is CASSLDGSSYNEQFF. The CDR3 DNA is TGCGCCAGCAGCTTGGACGGGTCCTCCTACAATGAGCAGTTCTTC.

The chain combines TRBV2 with TRBJ1-5, with D maybe TRBD1 (5 bases). Trimming cost V 6 bases and J 7 bases, with 16 bases left between them. This CDR3 region has 14 residues. Germline V gene sequence: CDR1 SNHLY, CDR2 FYNNEI. The CDR3 DNA sequence: TGTGCCAGCAGCACTGGAAGGGGAAGCCAGCCCCAGCATTTT. Protein product: CASSTGRGSQPQHF.

V usage is TRBV11-3 and J usage is TRBJ2-4, with 7 bases matching TRBD2. Trimming took 5 bases from V and 2 from J; bases not matched to a gene: 12. The CDR3 runs 17 residues. CDR1 is SGHNT and CDR2 is YENEEA in the germline V gene. In DNA, the CDR3 is TGTGCCAGCAGCACTGACGCTAGCGGTGATACCAAAAACATTCAGTACTTC. Its translation is CASSTDASGDTKNIQYF.

This CDR3 reads CASKPRKGTTPYEQYF. The DNA of the CDR3 is TGTGCCAGCAAGCCAAGGAAGGGGACAACACCCTACGAGCAGTACTTC. The chain uses TRBV2 and TRBJ2-7; D perhaps matches TRBD1 (6 bases). This CDR3 has 16 amino acids. Trimming shortened V by 7 bases and J by 2 bases, and 21 bases separated the two germline ends. Per the germline V gene, CDR1 is SNHLY and CDR2 is FYNNEI.

The V gene is TRBV2, the J gene TRBJ2-3; 13 bases agree with TRBD2. The CDR3 sequence is 19 residues long. CDR1 SNHLY and CDR2 FYNNEI come from the germline V gene. V lost 5 bases to trimming and J lost 1 base; unmatched junction nucleotides: 12. The CDR3 coding sequence is TGTGCCAGCAGTTCCACGGGGACTAGCGGGATTCCGGGCACAGATACGCAGTATTTT. It specifies CASSSTGTSGIPGTDTQYF.